This T cell receptor beta chain was profiled in a study of cytomegalovirus exposure and HLA in healthy donors. This clone has a single count. As yet, its antigen is unknown. CDR1 MNHEY and CDR2 SVGAGI come from the germline V gene. The CDR3 loop spans 15 amino acids. The V segment lost 2 bases and the J segment 6 bases; nucleotides outside the gene matches: 7. The PCR had 60 Vbeta and 13 Jbeta primers. The repertoire was sequenced with immunoSEQ multiplex PCR; TCRdb's copy has only in-frame clones and lacks some. The sample consists of about 170,000 clones, 65% to 90% of them appearing once. Study-wide results and limits: Links to common viral pathogens appeared, in a later analysis, for several of the most significant clusters.

Those who donated were healthy bone marrow donors. The sample taken for sequencing was PBMCs. This sequence originates from a male donor in good health and CMV-seronegative. The chain recombines TRBV6-5 with TRBJ2-7; TRBD1 matches at 10 bases. CDR3 in DNA: TGTGCCAGCAGTTACGTGGGGACAGGGGTAGTCGAGCAGTACTTC. Encoded protein: CASSYVGTGVVEQYF.